This TCR beta chain was obtained from a study of beta chain features in type 1 diabetes. As for the study in general: Patients did not differ from healthy donors in age, gender or cell yield. Study-level points and caveats: In all four CD4+ subsets, TCRB CDR3 length was significantly, moderately reduced in type 1 diabetes. Diminished insertions and augmented deletions at VDJ junctions characterized type 1 diabetes patients.

This clone was detected many times. Its antigen is undetermined. Sequenced material consisted of expressed TCRB transcripts (all of the isolated RNA was reverse transcribed). TCRdb's copy holds only in-frame clones and misses some; the assay was immunoSEQ multiplex PCR. Here the sample spans more than 300,000 clones, approximately 9.7% being singletons. Per donor, one heparinised blood draw averaged about 116 mL. By way of CD45RO/CCR7/CD25/CD127/CD95/CD27, the CD4+ regulatory, stem cell-like memory, central memory and naive cells were sorted. The germline gives CDR1 MDHEN, CDR2 SYDVKM. The V and J ends lost 3 bases and 6 bases, in that order; junction bases with no gene match: 9. The length of the CDR3 is 15 residues.

Sequenced material: central memory CD4+ T cells from blood. The chain links TRBV28 to TRBJ1-2; TRBD1 matches 8 bases. This sequence was found in a man aged 25 to 45 with type 1 diabetes. The CDR3 DNA sequence: TGTGCCAGCAGTTTCCTCGGCCAGGGGGCAAATGGCTACACCTTC. This sequence encodes CASSFLGQGANGYTF.